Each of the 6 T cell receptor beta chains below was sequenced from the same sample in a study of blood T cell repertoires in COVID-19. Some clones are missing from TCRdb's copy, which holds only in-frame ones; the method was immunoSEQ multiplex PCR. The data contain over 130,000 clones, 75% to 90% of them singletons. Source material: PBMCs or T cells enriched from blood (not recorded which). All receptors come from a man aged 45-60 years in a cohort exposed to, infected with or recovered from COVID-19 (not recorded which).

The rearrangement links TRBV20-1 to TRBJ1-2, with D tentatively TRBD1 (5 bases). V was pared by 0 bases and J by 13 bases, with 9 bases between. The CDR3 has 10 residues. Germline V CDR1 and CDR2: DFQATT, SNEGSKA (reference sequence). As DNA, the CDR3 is TGCAGTGCTAGAGAAGGGGTTAGCACCTTC. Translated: CSAREGVSTF.

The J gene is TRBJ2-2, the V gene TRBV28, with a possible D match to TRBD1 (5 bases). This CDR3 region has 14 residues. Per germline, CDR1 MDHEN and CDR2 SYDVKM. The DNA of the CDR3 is TGTGCTGGGCGGCGGCAGGGGAACACCGGGGAGCTGTTTTTT. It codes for CAGRRQGNTGELFF.

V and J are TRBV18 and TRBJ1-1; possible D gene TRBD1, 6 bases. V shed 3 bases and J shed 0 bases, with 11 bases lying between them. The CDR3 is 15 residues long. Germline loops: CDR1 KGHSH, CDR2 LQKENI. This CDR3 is CASSPGTNMNTEAFF. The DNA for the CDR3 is TGTGCCAGCTCACCCGGGACAAATATGAACACTGAAGCTTTCTTT.

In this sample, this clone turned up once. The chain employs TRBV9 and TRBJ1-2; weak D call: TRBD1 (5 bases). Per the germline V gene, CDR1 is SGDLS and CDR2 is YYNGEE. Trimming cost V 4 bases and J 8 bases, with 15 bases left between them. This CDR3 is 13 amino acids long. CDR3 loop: CASSPGGVKGYTF. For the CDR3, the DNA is TGTGCCAGCAGCCCCGGGGGGGTCAAGGGCTACACCTTC. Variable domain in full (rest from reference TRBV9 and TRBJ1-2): DSGVTQTPKHLITATGQRVTLRCSPRSGDLSVYWYQQSLDQGLQFLIQYYNGEERAKGNILERFSAQQFPDLHSELNLSSLELGDSALYFCASSPGGVKGYTFGSGTRLTVV.

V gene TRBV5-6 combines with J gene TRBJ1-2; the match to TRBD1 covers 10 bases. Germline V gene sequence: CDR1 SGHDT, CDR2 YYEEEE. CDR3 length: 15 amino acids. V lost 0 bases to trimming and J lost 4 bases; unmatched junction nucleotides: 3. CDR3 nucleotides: TGTGCCAGCAGCTTGGAGACAGGGGGCATCTATGGCTACACCTTC. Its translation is CASSLETGGIYGYTF. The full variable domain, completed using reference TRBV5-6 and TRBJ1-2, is DAGVTQSPTHLIKTRGQQVTLRCSPKSGHDTVSWYQQALGQGPQFIFQYYEEEERQRGNFPDRFSGHQFPNYSSELNVNALLLGDSALYLCASSLETGGIYGYTFGSGTRLTVV.

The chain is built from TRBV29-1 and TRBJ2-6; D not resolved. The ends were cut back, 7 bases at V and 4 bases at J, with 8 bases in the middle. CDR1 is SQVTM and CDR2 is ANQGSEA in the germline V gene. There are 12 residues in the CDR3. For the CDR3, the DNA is TGCAGCGCACAATGGGGGGCCAACGTCCTGACTTTC. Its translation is CSAQWGANVLTF.